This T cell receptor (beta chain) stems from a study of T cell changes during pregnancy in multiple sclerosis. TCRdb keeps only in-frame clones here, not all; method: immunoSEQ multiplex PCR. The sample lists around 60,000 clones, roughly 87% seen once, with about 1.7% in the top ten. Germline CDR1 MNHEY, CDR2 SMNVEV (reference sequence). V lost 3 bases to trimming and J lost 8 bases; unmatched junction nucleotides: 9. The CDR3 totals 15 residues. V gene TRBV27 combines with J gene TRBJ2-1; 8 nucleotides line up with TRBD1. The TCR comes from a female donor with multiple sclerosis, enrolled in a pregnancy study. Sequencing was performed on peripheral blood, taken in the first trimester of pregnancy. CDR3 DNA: TGTGCCAGCAGTTTTGAAGGCAGGGGGCTGGATGAGCAGTTCTTC. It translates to CASSFEGRGLDEQFF.